This TCR beta chain derives from a study of blood T cell repertoires in COVID-19. Germline CDR1 reads SGHRS; CDR2 reads YFSETQ. The CDR3 is made up of 16 amino acids. The V and J ends lost 0 bases and 2 bases respectively, with 13 bases between them. TCRdb's table, derived via immunoSEQ multiplex PCR, lists solely in-frame clones and lacks some. The sample carries over 200,000 clones, about nine tenths recorded once. Sequencing used PBMCs or T cells enriched from blood (not recorded which). This clonotype originated in a man younger than 35 who had recovered from COVID-19. The V gene is TRBV5-1, the J gene TRBJ2-3; perhaps TRBD2 as D (5 bases). CDR3 residues: CASSLGASPNTDTQYF. The CDR3 bases are TGCGCCAGCAGCTTGGGCGCTAGCCCCAACACAGATACGCAGTATTTT.